The entry that follows covers one TCR beta chain sequence. What it recognizes is unknown. CDR1 SGHTS and CDR2 YDEGEE come from the germline V gene. This CDR3 spans 15 amino acids. Trimming left V 2 bases short and J 1 base short, with 12 bases between. This table comes from immunoSEQ multiplex PCR, and its TCRdb copy is limited to in-frame clones, with some not included. The sample carries some 200,000 clones, approximately 94% recorded once. This record belongs to a study of T cell responses to AZD1222 COVID-19 vaccine. General observations from the study: Spike-specific TCR breadth and depth went up after people got two AZD1222 doses. It was only 6 or 7 AZD1222 recipients who were seropositive at baseline. Mapped onto spike, vaccine-associated CD4 TCRs spanned it and were dominant at 160-218 and 743-854.

The sequence derives from an adult who received the MenACWY meningococcal vaccine as a control. The chain carries TRBV5-8 and TRBJ1-1; D is perhaps TRBD1 (6 bases). The sequencing here drew on peripheral blood, taken 28 days after the second dose of the MenACWY control vaccine. Written as DNA, the CDR3 is TGTGCCAGCAGCTTCCATATGACAGGGAACACTGAAGCTTTCTTT. Protein: CASSFHMTGNTEAFF. Complete variable domain (other parts from reference TRBV5-8 and TRBJ1-1): EAGVTQSPTHLIKTRGQQATLRCSPISGHTSVYWYQQALGLGLQFLLWYDEGEERNRGNFPPRFSGRQFPNYSSELNVNALELEDSALYLCASSFHMTGNTEAFFGQGTRLTVV.